A selection of T cell receptor beta chains follows, all from one sample in a study of T cells expressing NK-cell markers. From its re-call of the 5' RACE reads, TCRdb lists each CDR3 protein once, without DNA. The repertoire table contains about 390,000 distinct CDR3 sequences. The sequencing sample was made of blood T cells: a sorted CD56 or NKG2C T cell subset, CD4+ or CD8+ T cells, or bulk PBMC T cells (not recorded which). The source is a woman in her forties or fifties in good health. CDR3s include the opening cysteine and the closing phenylalanine or tryptophan.

>TRBV7-6|TRBJ2-1
CASSLAGGQNEQFF
>TRBV4-1|TRBJ1-4
CASSQGLGGANEKLFF
>TRBV7-9|TRBJ2-4
CASSMRDSLAKNIQYF
>TRBV5-5|TRBJ2-4
CASSSSDRNIQYF
>TRBV12-3/TRBV12-4|TRBJ2-3
CASSLQQGEADTQYF
>TRBV18|TRBJ2-3
CASSPTPLALPTDTQYF
>TRBV27|TRBJ2-1
CASSLSFAQGGRGYNEQFF
>TRBV27|TRBJ2-3
CASSLGGGPPDTQYF
>TRBV12-3/TRBV12-4|TRBJ1-3
CASSSPIRGNTIYF
>TRBV13|TRBJ1-2
CASSSRGPYGYTF
>TRBV7-9|TRBJ2-1
CASSQGSNGDEQFF
>TRBV15|TRBJ2-1
CATSRDRSQEGMDHNEQFF
>TRBV10-3|TRBJ1-5
CAISARGLNQPQHF
>TRBV7-9|TRBJ2-3
CASSSARTTDTQYF
>TRBV5-8|TRBJ2-2
CASSSSGSQLIGELFF
>TRBV5-1|TRBJ2-2
CATGLASGELFF